The next 19 T cell receptor beta chains were all read from a single sample in a study of PD-L1 blockade in urothelial cancer. Repertoires were generated with immunoSEQ multiplex PCR, while TCRdb's copy carries only in-frame clones and drops some. This table holds tens of thousands of clones, around 83% found once. This sample's time point: pretreatment peripheral blood. This sample comprised PBMCs, obtained around atezolizumab (anti-PD-L1) treatment. Source of these receptors: a man aged 45 to 65 with urothelial cancer.

The chain recombines TRBV7-3 with TRBJ1-1; D is perhaps TRBD1 (6 bases). The V end was cut by 1 base, the J end by 4 bases, with 10 bases between. The germline V gene has CDR1 SGHTA and CDR2 FQGTGA. The CDR3 is 14 residues long. CDR3 in DNA: TGTGCCAGCAGCTTAAGCCAGGGGAGCACTGAAGCTTTCTTT. Its protein is CASSLSQGSTEAFF.

This clone was seen a few times. V and J are TRBV2 and TRBJ2-7; a possible D gene is TRBD1 (6 bases). Germline values: CDR1 SNHLY, CDR2 FYNNEI. The CDR3 contains 15 residues. Trimming stripped 1 base from V and 0 bases from J, with 10 bases between. CDR3 sequence (DNA): TGTGCCAGCAGTGAAGGGACAGCCAGCTCCTACGAGCAGTACGTC. It translates to CASSEGTASSYEQYV.

The chain employs TRBV7-6 and TRBJ2-3; D is perhaps TRBD2 (5 bases). The germline gives CDR1 SGHVS, CDR2 FNYEAQ. Trimming took off 6 bases at V and 8 bases at J, with 18 bases between the two ends. This CDR3 region has 14 residues. CDR3 nucleotides: TGTGCCAGCAGTCAAGGACTCTCCACTTTTACGCAGTATTTT. Its protein is CASSQGLSTFTQYF.

The rearrangement uses TRBV10-3 and TRBJ2-5, with 9 bases that match TRBD2. CDR1 is ENHRY, CDR2 SYGVKD, per germline. The CDR3 sequence is 13 residues long. V lost 6 bases to trimming and J lost 4 bases; unmatched junction nucleotides: 3. As DNA, the CDR3 is TGTGCCATCAGGGCTAGCGGGATAGAGACCCAGTACTTC. This gives the protein CAIRASGIETQYF.

This clone was detected a few times. The rearrangement uses TRBV9 and TRBJ1-3; D uncertain. V was trimmed by 0 bases and J by 0 bases, leaving 4 bases between them. CDR1 is SGDLS and CDR2 is YYNGEE in the germline V gene. The CDR3 has 14 amino acids. In DNA, the CDR3 is TGTGCCAGCAGCGTAGTCAGCTCTGGAAACACCATATATTTT. Its protein is CASSVVSSGNTIYF.

The J gene is TRBJ2-1, the V gene TRBV5-4; D call uncertain. CDR3 length: 12 residues. Germline values: CDR1 SGHNT, CDR2 YYREEE (reference sequence). The V and J ends lost 0 bases and 6 bases respectively, with 4 bases between them. CDR3 sequence reads: CASSLAFNEQFF. CDR3 sequence (DNA): TGTGCCAGCAGCTTGGCCTTCAATGAGCAGTTCTTC.

This chain joins TRBV7-9 and TRBJ2-1; possibly TRBD2 for D (6 bases). Germline assignment: CDR1 SEHNR and CDR2 FQNEAQ (reference sequence). The CDR3 is 16 residues long. V was clipped by 4 bases and J by 0 bases, with 13 bases between them. In DNA, the CDR3 is TGTGCCAGCAGCTCTAGCGCGCCAAGCTCCTACAATGAGCAGTTCTTC. It is translated as CASSSSAPSSYNEQFF. Using reference TRBV7-9 and TRBJ2-1 for the parts outside the CDR3, the full variable domain is DTGVSQNPRHKITKRGQNVTFRCDPISEHNRLYWYRQTLGQGPEFLTYFQNEAQLEKSRLLSDRFSAERPKGSFSTLEIQRTEQGDSAMYLCASSSSAPSSYNEQFFGPGTRLTVL.

The chain links TRBV7-9 to TRBJ1-6; maybe TRBD1 (6 bases). Germline loops: CDR1 SEHNR, CDR2 FQNEAQ (reference sequence). V gave up 5 bases and J gave up 5 bases, with 13 bases separating them. CDR3 size: 15 residues. The CDR3 nucleotides are TGTGCCAGCAGCGCTCGGACAGTTAATAATTCACCCCTCCACTTT. The encoded protein is CASSARTVNNSPLHF. The full variable domain, completed using reference TRBV7-9 and TRBJ1-6, is DTGVSQNPRHKITKRGQNVTFRCDPISEHNRLYWYRQTLGQGPEFLTYFQNEAQLEKSRLLSDRFSAERPKGSFSTLEIQRTEQGDSAMYLCASSARTVNNSPLHFGNGTRLTVT.

The CDR3 loop reads CASLDSGEQYF. In DNA, the CDR3 is TGTGCCAGCCTGGACTCGGGCGAGCAGTACTTC. This chain uses TRBV6-6 with TRBJ2-7, with D possibly being TRBD2 (5 bases). The CDR3 spans 11 residues. Trimming removed 8 bases at V and 6 bases at J, with 11 bases between. Germline V CDR1 and CDR2: MNHNY, SVGAGI (reference sequence).

The V call is TRBV15, the J call TRBJ2-5; D is possibly TRBD2 (5 bases). The CDR3 is 15 amino acids. The V gene lost 0 bases and the J gene lost 1 base, with 9 bases spanning the gap. Germline CDR1 reads LNHNV; CDR2 reads YYDKDF (reference sequence). The CDR3 DNA reads TGTGCCACCAGCAGAGATCGCGGAGGCCAAGAGACCCAGTACTTC. This codes for CATSRDRGGQETQYF.

V is TRBV18 and J is TRBJ1-5, with D unresolved. There are 14 residues in the CDR3. Trimming pared 3 bases from V and 2 bases from J, leaving 8 bases between. CDR1 is KGHSH, CDR2 LQKENI, per germline. The CDR3 nucleotides read TGTGCCAGCTCACCCTCGCGGGGCAATCAGCCCCAGCATTTT. Amino acids: CASSPSRGNQPQHF.

The chain carries TRBV1 and TRBJ2-5; the DNA was not used to check the table's D call, TRBD2. TRBV1 is marked as a pseudogene. This CDR3 has 22 amino acids. CDR3 DNA: TGCACCAGCAGCCAAGGTGTTGATCTTCCGACTAGCGGGGGGAGGGTAGTAGAGACCCAGTACTTC. Encoded protein: CTSSQGVDLPTSGGRVVETQYF.

This clone was detected once. CDR3 in DNA: TGCGCCAGCAGATCCGGGACAGGGTTGGATGGCTACACCTTC. It is translated as CASRSGTGLDGYTF. J is TRBJ1-2 and V is TRBV10-2; 9 bases are a match to TRBD1. CDR3 size: 14 residues. Germline CDR1 and CDR2: WSHSY and SAAADI. The V segment lost 6 bases and the J segment 6 bases; nucleotides outside the gene matches: 8.

The chain links TRBV2 to TRBJ1-2; D is perhaps TRBD1 (6 bases). V dropped 7 bases and J dropped 1 base, with 13 bases sitting between them. From germline, CDR1 is SNHLY and CDR2 FYNNEI. The CDR3 is made up of 14 amino acids. The CDR3 region has the DNA TGTGCCAGCACCCCAGGACAGAGTAACTATGGCTACACCTTC. This translates into CASTPGQSNYGYTF.

The chain couples TRBV6-5 to TRBJ2-3; D not resolved. V was clipped by 0 bases and J by 6 bases, with 10 bases between them. There are 14 residues in the CDR3. The germline V gene has CDR1 MNHEY and CDR2 SVGAGI. CDR3 in DNA: TGTGCCAGCAGTTACTCTGAGCCTAGGGATACGCAGTATTTT. Its protein product is CASSYSEPRDTQYF.

This chain uses TRBV19 with TRBJ1-5, with D maybe TRBD1 (6 bases). Germline V gene lookup returns CDR1 LNHDA and CDR2 SQIVND (reference sequence). This CDR3 spans 14 amino acids. V was cut by 7 bases and J by 0 bases, with 10 bases left in between. DNA of the CDR3: TGTGCCAGTATGACAGGATATAGCAATCAGCCCCAGCATTTT. Its translation: CASMTGYSNQPQHF.

This chain connects TRBV5-4 to TRBJ2-3; 8 bases match TRBD2. Germline V gene lookup returns CDR1 SGHNT and CDR2 YYREEE (reference sequence). This CDR3 contains 14 residues. V dropped 5 bases and J dropped 1; count of bases not matched to a gene: 3. The CDR3 region has the DNA TGTGCCAGCAGGTGGCGGGAGGGCACAGATACGCAGTATTTT. Translation gives CASRWREGTDTQYF.

The chain recombines TRBV5-1 with TRBJ2-1; TRBD2 aligns across 11 bases. CDR1 SGHRS and CDR2 YFSETQ come from the germline V gene. J lost 0 bases, V lost 2 bases, and 10 bases had no gene match. This CDR3 comprises 19 residues. The CDR3 DNA sequence: TGCGCCAGCAGCTTCTCCGGGACTAGCGGCAGTCACTCCTACAATGAGCAGTTCTTC. Translating it yields CASSFSGTSGSHSYNEQFF. Complete variable domain (other parts from reference TRBV5-1 and TRBJ2-1): KAGVTQTPRYLIKTRGQQVTLSCSPISGHRSVSWYQQTPGQGLQFLFEYFSETQRNKGNFPGRFSGRQFSNSRSEMNVSTLELGDSALYLCASSFSGTSGSHSYNEQFFGPGTRLTVL.

The genes are TRBV28 and TRBJ2-5; 7 bases map to TRBD2. Germline values: CDR1 MDHEN, CDR2 SYDVKM. The CDR3 totals 15 residues. J was trimmed by 2 bases and V by 1 base; bases with no gene match: 4. The chain's CDR3 is CASSLLGEGQETQYF. The CDR3 DNA follows: TGTGCCAGCAGTTTATTGGGGGAGGGACAAGAGACCCAGTACTTC.